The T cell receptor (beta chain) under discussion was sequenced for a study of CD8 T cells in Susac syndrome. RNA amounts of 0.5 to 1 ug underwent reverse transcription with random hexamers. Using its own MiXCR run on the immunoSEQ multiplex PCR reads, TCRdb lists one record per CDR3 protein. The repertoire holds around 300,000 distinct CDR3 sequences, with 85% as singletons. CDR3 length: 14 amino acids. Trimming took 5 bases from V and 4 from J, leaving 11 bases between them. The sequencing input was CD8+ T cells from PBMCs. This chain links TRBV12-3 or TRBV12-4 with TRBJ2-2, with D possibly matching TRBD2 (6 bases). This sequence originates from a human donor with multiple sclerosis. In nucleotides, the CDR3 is TGTGCCAGCAGTGGGCGGAGGGTCACCGGGGAGCTGTTTTTT. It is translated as CASSGRRVTGELFF.